This T cell receptor (beta chain) was identified in a study of cytomegalovirus exposure and HLA in healthy donors. General study results and limits: The sole available immune exposure information was CMV serostatus. In vitro checks showed that three CMV-associated chains really do target CMV antigens.

This clone was seen a handful of times. Antigen unknown. Other nucleotide sequences in the sample specify the same CDR3. The V and J ends lost 5 bases and 1 base respectively, with 9 bases between them. Germline-derived CDR1 and CDR2 are SGDLS and YYNGEE. The CDR3 spans 13 residues. The PCR employed 60 Vbeta primers together with 13 Jbeta primers. TCRdb's table, derived via immunoSEQ multiplex PCR, lists solely in-frame clones and lacks some. The table includes 140,000 to 150,000 clones, 60% to 80% detected once. The source of this sequence is a woman in her 30s in good health and CMV-seronegative. V and J are TRBV9 and TRBJ1-1; D might be TRBD1 (5 bases). Material for sequencing was PBMCs. CDR3 sequence (DNA): TGTGCCAGCAGTCCTCAGGGGAACACTGAAGCTTTCTTT. Amino acid sequence: CASSPQGNTEAFF.